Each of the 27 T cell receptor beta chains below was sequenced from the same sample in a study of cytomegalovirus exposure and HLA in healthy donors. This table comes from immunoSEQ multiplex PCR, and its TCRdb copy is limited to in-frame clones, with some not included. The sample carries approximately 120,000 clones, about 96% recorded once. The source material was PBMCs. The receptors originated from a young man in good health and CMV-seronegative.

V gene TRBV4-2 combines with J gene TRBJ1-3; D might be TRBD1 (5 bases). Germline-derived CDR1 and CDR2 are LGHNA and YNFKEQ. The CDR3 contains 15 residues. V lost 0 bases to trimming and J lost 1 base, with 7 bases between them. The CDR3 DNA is TGTGCCAGCAGCCAAGAGGGGCGTTCTGGAAACACCATATATTTT. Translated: CASSQEGRSGNTIYF.

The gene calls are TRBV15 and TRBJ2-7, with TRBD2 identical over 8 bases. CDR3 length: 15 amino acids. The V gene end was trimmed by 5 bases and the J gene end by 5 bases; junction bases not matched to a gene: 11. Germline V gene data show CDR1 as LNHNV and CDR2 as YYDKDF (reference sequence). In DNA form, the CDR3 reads TGTGCCACCAGCCCCCGTCTGGCGGGAGGAAACGAGCAGTACTTC. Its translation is CATSPRLAGGNEQYF.

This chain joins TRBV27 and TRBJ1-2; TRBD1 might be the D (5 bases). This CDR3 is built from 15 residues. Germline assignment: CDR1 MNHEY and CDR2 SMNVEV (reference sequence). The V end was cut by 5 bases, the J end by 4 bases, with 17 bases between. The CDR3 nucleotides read TGTGCCAGCAGTCCCCCCTCGGCAGGGTCCTATGGCTACACCTTC. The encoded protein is CASSPPSAGSYGYTF.

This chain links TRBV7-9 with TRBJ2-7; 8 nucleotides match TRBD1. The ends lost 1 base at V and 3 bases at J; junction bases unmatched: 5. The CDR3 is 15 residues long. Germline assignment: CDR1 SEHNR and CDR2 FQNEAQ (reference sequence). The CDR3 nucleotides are TGTGCCAGCAGCTTAGGGGACGACAGGGGCTACGAGCAGTACTTC. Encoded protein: CASSLGDDRGYEQYF.

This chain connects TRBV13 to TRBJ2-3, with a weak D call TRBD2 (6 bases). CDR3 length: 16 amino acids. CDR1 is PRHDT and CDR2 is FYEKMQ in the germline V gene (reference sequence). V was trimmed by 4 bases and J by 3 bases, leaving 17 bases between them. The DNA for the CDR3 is TGTGCCAGCAGCTCCCCGGGGGAGCGGCTAACAGATACGCAGTATTTT. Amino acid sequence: CASSSPGERLTDTQYF. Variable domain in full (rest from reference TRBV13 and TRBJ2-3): AAGVIQSPRHLIKEKRETATLKCYPIPRHDTVYWYQQGPGQDPQFLISFYEKMQSDKGSIPDRFSAQQFSDYHSELNMSSLELGDSALYFCASSSPGERLTDTQYFGPGTRLTVL.

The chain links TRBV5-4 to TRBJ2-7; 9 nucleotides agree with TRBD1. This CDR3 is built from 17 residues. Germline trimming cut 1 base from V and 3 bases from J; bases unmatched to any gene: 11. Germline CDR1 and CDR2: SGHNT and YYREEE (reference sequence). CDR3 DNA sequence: TGTGCCAGCAGCTTGCCCCCCGGGACAGGGATATTCTACGAGCAGTACTTC. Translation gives CASSLPPGTGIFYEQYF.

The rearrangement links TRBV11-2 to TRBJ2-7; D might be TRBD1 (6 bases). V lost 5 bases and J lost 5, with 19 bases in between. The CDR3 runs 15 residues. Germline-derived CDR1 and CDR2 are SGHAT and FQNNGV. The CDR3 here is CASSHQPDRTNEQYF. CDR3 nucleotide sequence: TGTGCCAGCAGCCACCAACCCGACAGGACCAACGAGCAGTACTTC.

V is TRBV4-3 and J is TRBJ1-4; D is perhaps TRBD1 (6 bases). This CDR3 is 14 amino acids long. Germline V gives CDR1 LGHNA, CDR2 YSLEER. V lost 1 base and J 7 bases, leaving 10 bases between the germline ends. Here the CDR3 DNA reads TGCGCCAGCAGCCAAGTCAGGGGACCTGAAAAACTGTTTTTT. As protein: CASSQVRGPEKLFF.

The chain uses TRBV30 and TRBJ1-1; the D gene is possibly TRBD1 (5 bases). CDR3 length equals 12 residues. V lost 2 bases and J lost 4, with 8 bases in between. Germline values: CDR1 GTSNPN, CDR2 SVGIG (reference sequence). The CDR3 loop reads CAWSWGVTEAFF. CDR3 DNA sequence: TGTGCCTGGAGTTGGGGGGTCACTGAAGCTTTCTTT.

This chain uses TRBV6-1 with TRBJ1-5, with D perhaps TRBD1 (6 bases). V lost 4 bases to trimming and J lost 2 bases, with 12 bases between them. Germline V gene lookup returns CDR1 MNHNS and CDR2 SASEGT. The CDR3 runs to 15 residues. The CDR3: CASSALGGGNQPQHF. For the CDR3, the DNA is TGTGCCAGCAGTGCCCTAGGGGGTGGCAATCAGCCCCAGCATTTT.

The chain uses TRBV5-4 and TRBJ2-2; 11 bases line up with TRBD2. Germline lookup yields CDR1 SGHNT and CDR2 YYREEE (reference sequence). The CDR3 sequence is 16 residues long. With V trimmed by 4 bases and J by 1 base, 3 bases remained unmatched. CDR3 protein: CASSGLAGGNTGELFF. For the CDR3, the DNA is TGTGCCAGCAGCGGCCTAGCGGGAGGGAACACCGGGGAGCTGTTTTTT.

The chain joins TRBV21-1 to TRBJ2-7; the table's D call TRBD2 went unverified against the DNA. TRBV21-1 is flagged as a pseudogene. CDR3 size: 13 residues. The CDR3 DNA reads TGTGCCAGCAGGGTCACTTTCTCCTACGAGCAGTACTTC. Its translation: CASRVTFSYEQYF.

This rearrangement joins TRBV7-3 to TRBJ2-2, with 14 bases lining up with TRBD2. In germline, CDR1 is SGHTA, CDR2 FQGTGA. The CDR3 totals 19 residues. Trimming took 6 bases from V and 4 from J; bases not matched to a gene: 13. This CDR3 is CASRPAGTSGGGGTGELFF. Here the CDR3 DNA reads TGTGCCAGCAGACCTGCCGGGACTAGCGGGGGAGGGGGCACCGGGGAGCTGTTTTTT.

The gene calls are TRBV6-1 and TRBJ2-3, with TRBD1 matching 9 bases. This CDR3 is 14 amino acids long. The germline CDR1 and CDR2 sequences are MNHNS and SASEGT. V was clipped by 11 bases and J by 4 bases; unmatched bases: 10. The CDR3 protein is CAFRRGQGSDTQYF. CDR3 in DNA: TGTGCCTTCCGGAGGGGACAGGGTTCAGATACGCAGTATTTT.

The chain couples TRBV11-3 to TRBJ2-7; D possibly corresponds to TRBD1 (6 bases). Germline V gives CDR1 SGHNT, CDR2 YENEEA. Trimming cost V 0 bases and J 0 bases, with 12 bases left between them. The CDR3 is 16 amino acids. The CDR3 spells CASSLEATGSSYEQYF. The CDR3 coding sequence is TGTGCCAGCAGCTTAGAGGCCACAGGGAGCTCCTACGAGCAGTACTTC.

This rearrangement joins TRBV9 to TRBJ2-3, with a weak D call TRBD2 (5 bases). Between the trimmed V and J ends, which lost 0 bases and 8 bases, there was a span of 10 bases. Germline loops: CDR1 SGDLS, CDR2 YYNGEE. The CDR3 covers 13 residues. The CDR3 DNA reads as TGTGCCAGCAGCGTAGGGGCCAGCGGTACGCAGTATTTT. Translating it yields CASSVGASGTQYF.

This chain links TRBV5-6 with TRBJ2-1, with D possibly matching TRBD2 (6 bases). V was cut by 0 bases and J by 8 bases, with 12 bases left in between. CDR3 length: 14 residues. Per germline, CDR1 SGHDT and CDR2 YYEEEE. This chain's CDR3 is CASSLELAIDEQFF. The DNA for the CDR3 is TGTGCCAGCAGCTTGGAGCTAGCGATCGATGAGCAGTTCTTC.

The CDR3 bases are TGTGCCAGCAGCCCAGCGGGCGGGGGGGCTAATGAGCAGTTCTTC. Protein: CASSPAGGGANEQFF. J is TRBJ2-1 and V is TRBV28; TRBD2 agrees at 9 bases. The CDR3 is 15 residues long. After removal of 6 bases from V and 7 bases from J, the junction contained 10 bases not matched to a gene. Germline loops: CDR1 MDHEN, CDR2 SYDVKM.

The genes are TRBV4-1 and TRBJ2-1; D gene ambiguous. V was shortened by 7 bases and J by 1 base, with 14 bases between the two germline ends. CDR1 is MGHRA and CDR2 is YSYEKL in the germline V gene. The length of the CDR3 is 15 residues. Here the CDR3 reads CASNPDIQSYNEQFF. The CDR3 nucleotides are TGCGCCAGCAACCCAGACATCCAATCCTACAATGAGCAGTTCTTC.

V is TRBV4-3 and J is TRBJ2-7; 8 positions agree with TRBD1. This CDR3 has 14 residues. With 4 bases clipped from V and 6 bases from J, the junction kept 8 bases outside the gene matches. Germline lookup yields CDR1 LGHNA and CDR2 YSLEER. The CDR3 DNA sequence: TGCGCCAGCAGCCTTTTTGACAGGGGTGGCGAGCAGTACTTC. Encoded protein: CASSLFDRGGEQYF.

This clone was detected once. The CDR3 nucleotides read TGTGCCATCAGTGGTAGCGGCACAGATACGCAGTATTTT. It specifies CAISGSGTDTQYF. J is TRBJ2-3 and V is TRBV10-3, with D possibly being TRBD2 (5 bases). There are 13 residues in the CDR3. Trimming took 4 bases from V and 1 from J, leaving 6 bases between them. Germline values: CDR1 ENHRY, CDR2 SYGVKD.

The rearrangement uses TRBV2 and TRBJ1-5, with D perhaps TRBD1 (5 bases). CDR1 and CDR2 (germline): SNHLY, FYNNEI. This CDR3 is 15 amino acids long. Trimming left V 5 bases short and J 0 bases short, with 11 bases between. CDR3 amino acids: CASSSLGLSNQPQHF. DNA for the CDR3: TGTGCCAGCAGTAGTCTGGGGCTTAGCAATCAGCCCCAGCATTTT.

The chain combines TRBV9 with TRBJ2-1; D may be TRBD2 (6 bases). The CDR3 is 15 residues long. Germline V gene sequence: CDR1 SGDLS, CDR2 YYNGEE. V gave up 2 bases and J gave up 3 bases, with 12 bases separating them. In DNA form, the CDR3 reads TGTGCCAGCAGCGTTCTTGCGGGACTCTACAATGAGCAGTTCTTC. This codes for CASSVLAGLYNEQFF.

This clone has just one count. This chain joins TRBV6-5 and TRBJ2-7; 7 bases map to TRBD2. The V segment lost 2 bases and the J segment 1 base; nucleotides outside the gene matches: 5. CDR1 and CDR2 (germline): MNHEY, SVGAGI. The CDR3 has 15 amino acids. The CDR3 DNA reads TGTGCCAGCAGTTACGGTTGGGGGGGGTCCTACGAGCAGTACTTC. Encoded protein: CASSYGWGGSYEQYF.

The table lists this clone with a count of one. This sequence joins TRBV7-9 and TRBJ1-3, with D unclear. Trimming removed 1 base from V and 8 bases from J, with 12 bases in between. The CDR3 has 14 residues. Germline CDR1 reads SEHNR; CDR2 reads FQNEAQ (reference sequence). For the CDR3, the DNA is TGTGCCAGCAGCTTAGTAGCGGGCTTCGACACCATATATTTT. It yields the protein CASSLVAGFDTIYF.

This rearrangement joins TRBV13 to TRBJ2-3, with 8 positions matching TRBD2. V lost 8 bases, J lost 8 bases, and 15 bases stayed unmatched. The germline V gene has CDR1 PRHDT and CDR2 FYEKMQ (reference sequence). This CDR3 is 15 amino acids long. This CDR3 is CASDAIGYGRVTQYF. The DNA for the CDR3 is TGTGCCAGCGATGCTATCGGGTACGGGAGGGTTACGCAGTATTTT.

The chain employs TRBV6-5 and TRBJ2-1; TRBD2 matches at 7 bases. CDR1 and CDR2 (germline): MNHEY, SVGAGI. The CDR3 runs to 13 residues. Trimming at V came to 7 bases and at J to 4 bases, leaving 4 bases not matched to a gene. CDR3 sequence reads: CASTGRGYNEQFF. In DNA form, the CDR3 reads TGTGCCAGCACGGGGAGGGGTTACAATGAGCAGTTCTTC.